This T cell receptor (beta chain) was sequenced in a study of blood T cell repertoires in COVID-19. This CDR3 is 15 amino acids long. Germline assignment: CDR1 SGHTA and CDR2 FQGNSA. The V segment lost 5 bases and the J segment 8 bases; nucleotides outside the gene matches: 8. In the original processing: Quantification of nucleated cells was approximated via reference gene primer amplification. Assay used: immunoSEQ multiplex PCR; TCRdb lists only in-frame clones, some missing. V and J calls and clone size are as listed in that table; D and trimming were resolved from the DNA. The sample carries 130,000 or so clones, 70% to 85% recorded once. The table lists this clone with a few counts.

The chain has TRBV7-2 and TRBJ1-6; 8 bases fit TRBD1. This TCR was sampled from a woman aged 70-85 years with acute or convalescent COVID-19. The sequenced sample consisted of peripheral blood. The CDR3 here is CASSKRTGKDSPLHF. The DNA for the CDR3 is TGTGCCAGCAGCAAACGGACAGGGAAAGATTCACCCCTCCACTTT.